This T cell receptor beta chain appears in the sequencing data of a study of identical twins (dated by TCRdb to the mid-2010s). Notes on the research overall: The study deep-sequenced TCR alpha and beta repertoires from monozygotic twins, unrelated adults of various ages and cord blood to test whether fetal clonotypes persist. To rule out contamination, the twin experiments were replicated at different times with different library preparation protocols. On the study overall, not on this receptor specifically: Because the same donors could not be followed over many years, the conclusions depended on cross-sectional statistical analysis. A weaker excess of twin sharing was found in beta out-of-frame sequences because the signal-to-noise ratio was lowered by fewer shared sequences. Compared with coincidental sharing between unrelated individuals, out-of-frame TCR alpha sequences shared between twins had an excess of sequences with low generation probability. In monozygotic twins, out-of-frame TCR alpha sharing was systematically underestimated by recombination models, although the models agreed with sharing between unrelated individuals. Invariant T cells such as MAIT and iNKT could partly confound zero-insertion analyses, though diverse VJ usage argued against this for most clonotypes. Fewer insertions were carried by abundant cord blood beta clonotypes; a weaker similar trend was observed in young adult naive repertoires, while no such trend was observed in memory repertoires.

Only healthy Caucasian donors were included. The twin cohort comprised three pairs of female monozygotic twins, all aged roughly 18 to 30 years. Peripheral blood mononuclear cells were used as the source from which RNA for TCR libraries was isolated. The CDR3 covers 14 residues, taking in both the cysteine and the phenylalanine. Just CDR3 DNA is preserved here, 42 bases in frame from base 1. CDR1 SEHNR and CDR2 FQNEAQ were looked up in the germline V gene (reference sequence). V and J are trimmed by 6 bases and 1 base, and the gene matches miss 4 bases of the junction. Library preparation was by 5' RACE. Sequencing was performed on an Illumina HiSeq 2000. Template switching introduced a universal primer binding site; the final cDNA contained a unique molecular identifier, enabling accurate counting of TCR cDNA molecules. Specific primers in the conserved constant-segment region were used to synthesize first-strand cDNA for TCR alpha and beta chains. Each cDNA library was double barcoded, with a SMART-Mk sample barcode plus Illumina barcodes, to control for contamination. TruSeq adapter sequences along with Illumina sample barcodes were introduced in two successive PCR steps. Sequencing of the TCR alpha and beta cDNA libraries was done on the Illumina HiSeq platform using custom primers. The source study handled its data this way. Unique molecular identifiers were extracted from raw reads with MiGEC, and CDR3 positions were determined with MiXCR. Recombination models were inferred per individual with the repgenHMM and IGoR tools using an EM algorithm. The analysis of shared clonotypes was done with the tcR package in R, with sharing normalized by the product of cloneset sizes. Out-of-frame nonproductive sequences were analyzed to study raw recombination free of thymic and clonal selection effects. TCRdb reworked the public reads: Q25 trimming with fastp, MiXCR clone assembly, productive beta chains retained. Each record represents a unique CDR3 protein, reported with the most common genes and DNA among its rows. TCRdb, not the authors, supplied the V and J calls. The sample table contains 600,000 to 700,000 distinct CDR3 sequences; only one count was recorded for 21% of them. Roughly 4% of the sample is held by the ten biggest clonotypes.

On this clonotype: Its antigen target is currently unknown. Per-base qualities were not stored, and no clone one base away is much larger.

These data are also associated with another study on T cells expressing NK-cell markers. The second paper further reports: Three sorted T-cell subsets (CD3+CD56+NKG2C+, CD3+CD56+NKG2C- and CD3+CD56-NKG2C+) from under 10 donors had their TCR beta-chain repertoires profiled. Among the eight sequenced donors, seven were HCMV-seropositive and one was HCMV-seronegative. In several experiments an anti-gammadeltaTCR antibody was added to restrict sorting to alphabetaTCR-expressing T cells. For about 6 donors, the dominant CD3+CD56+NKG2C+ clonotypes were among the top 10 CD8+ clonotypes and accounted for 1.0-7.0% of CD8+ T cells. Those dominant clonotypes were again the most abundant among CD3+CD56-NKG2C+ cells in several donors, at about 28.3-65%. Whether the expanded NKG2C-expressing T cell clones were specific for HCMV antigens was left unclear. Randomly selected healthy volunteers, three men and five women, were used as the eight sequenced donors. A commercial ELISA kit detecting HCMV-specific IgG in serum was used to determine HCMV serostatus. For six donors, bulk peripheral blood T-cell repertoires were also sequenced from unsorted PBMC. MIGEC handled demultiplexing of the reads and grouping by UMI, while MiTCR was used to assemble and quantify clonotypes. Only TCR cDNA sequences supported by at least two reads were kept to exclude erroneous sequences. The tcR package was used for downstream repertoire analysis, with clonotypes matched between fractions based on CDR3 nucleotide sequence plus V segment. VDJmatch was used to annotate antigen specificity against VDJdb, with one amino acid substitution in CDR3 allowed.

The receptor was derived from a young woman in good health. Recombination connected TRBV7-9 to TRBJ1-1; 8 junctional bases match TRBD1. The sequenced sample was PBMCs. The sequenced DNA: TGTGCCAGCAGGAATACAGGGGGGAACACTGAAGCTTTCTTT. The resulting protein is CASRNTGGNTEAFF.